The rows below give T cell receptor beta chains drawn from one sample of a study of T cell responses to AZD1222 COVID-19 vaccine. Assay used: immunoSEQ multiplex PCR; TCRdb lists only in-frame clones, some missing. The table lists about 130,000 clones, 85% to 90% of them singletons. This specimen consisted of peripheral blood, obtained on day 0 of AZD1222 vaccination. These receptors all stem from an adult in good health. Each CDR3 is given with its conserved first and last residue. D genes are given only for firm matches. Size is stated for part of the rows, as once, few or many counts, or as a class when the clone is expanded.

V gene,clone size,CDR3 length,J gene,D gene,CDR3 DNA,CDR3 protein
TRBV20-1,NA,15,TRBJ1-5,NA,TGCAGTGCTAGTGAGGTACAGGGCGGCAATCAGCCCCAGCATTTT,CSASEVQGGNQPQHF
TRBV5-1,NA,16,TRBJ1-3,NA,TGCGCCAGCAGCTCCGCGGGTTTCAGCTCTGGAAACACCATATATTTT,CASSSAGFSSGNTIYF
TRBV5-6,NA,18,TRBJ1-4,NA,TGTGCCAGCAGCTTGTCGTTCAGGGGACTTGCAACTAATGAAAAACTGTTTTTT,CASSLSFRGLATNEKLFF
TRBV7-9,NA,16,TRBJ1-1,NA,TGTGCCAGCAGCCCCCACCCGACACAGCAGAACACTGAAGCTTTCTTT,CASSPHPTQQNTEAFF
TRBV5-6,few,15,TRBJ1-1,TRBD1,TGTGCCAGCAGCTCCCGGGACAGGGAAATTACTGAAGCTTTCTTT,CASSSRDREITEAFF
TRBV4-3,NA,14,TRBJ2-7,NA,TGCGCCAGCAGCCGAACAACAGGGATTTACGAGCAGTACTTC,CASSRTTGIYEQYF
TRBV7-2,NA,18,TRBJ2-2,TRBD2,TGTGCCAGCAGGCACCCCCGTGGGCGGGGGGCGAACACCGGGGAGCTGTTTTTT,CASRHPRGRGANTGELFF
TRBV6-1,NA,16,TRBJ2-7,TRBD1,TGTGCCAGCAGTGAATCCCTGGGACAGGGGGTTTCCGAGCAGTACTTC,CASSESLGQGVSEQYF
TRBV28,NA,16,TRBJ2-5,NA,TGTGCCAGCAGTCCGACCCTATGGGGGCGGGGAGAGACCCAGTACTTC,CASSPTLWGRGETQYF
TRBV3-1/TRBV3-2,NA,14,TRBJ2-2,NA,TGTGCCAGCAGCCAGGGCACGAACACCGGGGAGCTGTTTTTT,CASSQGTNTGELFF
TRBV3-1/TRBV3-2,NA,14,TRBJ1-6,NA,TGTGCCAGCAGCCAAACGCAGGAAAATTCACCCCTCCACTTT,CASSQTQENSPLHF
TRBV7-9,NA,16,TRBJ2-2,NA,TGTGCCAGCAGCCCCCCCCGGACAGAGTACACCGGGGAGCTGTTTTTT,CASSPPRTEYTGELFF
TRBV7-8,once,13,TRBJ1-5,NA,TGTGCCAGCAGCTTGCAGGACGATCAGCCCCAGCATTTT,CASSLQDDQPQHF
TRBV5-1,once,18,TRBJ2-3,TRBD2,TGCGCCAGCAGCTCCCCCGGGACTAGCGGGGGGAGCACAGATACGCAGTATTTT,CASSSPGTSGGSTDTQYF
TRBV4-2,once,15,TRBJ2-1,NA,TGTGCCAGCAGCTCAAATGGAGGGACGCCCAATGAGCAGTTCTTC,CASSSNGGTPNEQFF
TRBV19,NA,13,TRBJ1-3,NA,TGTGCCAGTTCGGGCGTATCTGGAAACACCATATATTTT,CASSGVSGNTIYF
TRBV27,once,18,TRBJ2-5,TRBD2,TGTGCCAGCAGTTCTCCTAGCCGGCTTAGCGGGAGTTGGGGGACCCAGTACTTC,CASSSPSRLSGSWGTQYF
TRBV10-3,once,12,TRBJ1-1,TRBD1,TGTGCCATCGGACAGGGCGGCACTGAAGCTTTCTTT,CAIGQGGTEAFF
TRBV7-3,NA,13,TRBJ1-2,TRBD1,TGTGCCAGCAGCCCGACAGGGACTGGGGGCTACACCTTC,CASSPTGTGGYTF
TRBV5-4,NA,16,TRBJ2-1,TRBD2,TGTGCCAGCAGCCCGGGACTAGCGGGATCCTACAATGAGCAGTTCTTC,CASSPGLAGSYNEQFF
TRBV30,few,15,TRBJ2-7,TRBD2,TGTGCCTGCCGGCCGGGGAGGGTTTTGTATGGCGAGCAGTACTTC,CACRPGRVLYGEQYF
TRBV4-1,NA,16,TRBJ1-3,NA,TGCGCCAGCAGCCAAGTGGGCCCAAGGCAGGGAAACACCATATATTTT,CASSQVGPRQGNTIYF
TRBV2,NA,16,TRBJ1-1,NA,TGTGCCAGCAGTGAAGCGGTGTGGAGGGGAGGCGCTGAAGCTTTCTTT,CASSEAVWRGGAEAFF
TRBV7-2,NA,14,TRBJ1-2,NA,TGTGCCAGCAGCTTAGCGGGGGCTGACTATGGCTACACCTTC,CASSLAGADYGYTF
TRBV7-2,NA,16,TRBJ1-4,TRBD1,TGTGCCAGCAGCTTAGTTCCGGAGGGACAGGGTGAAAAACTGTTTTTT,CASSLVPEGQGEKLFF
TRBV18,NA,14,TRBJ2-7,TRBD1,TGTGCCAGCTCACCACAGGGGGCTTCCTACGAGCAGTACTTC,CASSPQGASYEQYF
TRBV24-1,NA,15,TRBJ1-5,TRBD1,TGTGCCACCAGCCCGACAGGGGGCGGTACTCAGCCCCAGCATTTT,CATSPTGGGTQPQHF
TRBV6-5,NA,12,TRBJ1-1,TRBD1,TGTGCCAGCCTCGACAGGGGGACTGAAGCTTTCTTT,CASLDRGTEAFF
TRBV5-1,NA,16,TRBJ2-3,TRBD1,TGCGCCAGCAGCTTGGAAAAGGACAGGATCACAGATACGCAGTATTTT,CASSLEKDRITDTQYF
TRBV6-5,few,12,TRBJ1-1,NA,TGTGCCAGCAAGGGTGGATCGGCTGAAGCTTTCTTT,CASKGGSAEAFF
TRBV27,NA,13,TRBJ2-5,NA,TGTGCCAGCAGCTGGGGGGGGCCAGAGACCCAGTACTTC,CASSWGGPETQYF
TRBV18,NA,13,TRBJ2-7,TRBD1,TGTGCCAGCTCACCGGGACAGGGCAACGAGCAGTACTTC,CASSPGQGNEQYF
TRBV27,NA,14,TRBJ1-3,TRBD1,TGTGCCAGCCGGGACAGGGTCGGCGGAAACACCATATATTTT,CASRDRVGGNTIYF
TRBV6-4,NA,13,TRBJ2-3,NA,TGTGCCAGCAGTGAGGCCGACACAGATACGCAGTATTTT,CASSEADTDTQYF
TRBV5-1,NA,14,TRBJ2-7,TRBD1,TGCGCCAGCAGGAGGGACAGCACCTCCTACGAGCAGTACTTC,CASRRDSTSYEQYF
TRBV4-1,NA,16,TRBJ2-2,NA,TGCGCCAGCAGCCTTATCAGTGGCAGCAACACCGGGGAGCTGTTTTTT,CASSLISGSNTGELFF
TRBV5-1,NA,16,TRBJ2-1,NA,TGCGCCAGCAGCTTGAGGCTGACAGGGACTCACAATGAGCAGTTCTTC,CASSLRLTGTHNEQFF
TRBV9,once,15,TRBJ2-7,TRBD1,TGTGCCAGCAGCGGCTCCGGGACAGACCTCTACGAGCAGTACTTC,CASSGSGTDLYEQYF
TRBV6-5,NA,13,TRBJ1-5,NA,TGTGCCAGCAGCTGGGGGGGATATCAGCCCCAGCATTTT,CASSWGGYQPQHF
TRBV11-2,NA,13,TRBJ1-2,TRBD1,TGTGCCAGCAGTAAAGAGGGGGCGCATGGCTACACCTTC,CASSKEGAHGYTF
TRBV28,NA,15,TRBJ2-7,TRBD2,TGTGCCAGCAGGCCCTACCTAGCGGGAGGGGGCGAGCAGTACTTC,CASRPYLAGGGEQYF
TRBV18,NA,15,TRBJ1-1,NA,TGTGCCAGCTCACCACCGGGGGACTTGAACACTGAAGCTTTCTTT,CASSPPGDLNTEAFF
TRBV25-1,NA,15,TRBJ1-4,NA,TGTGCCAGCAGTGAAACGGAGAGGGGATCGGAAAAACTGTTTTTT,CASSETERGSEKLFF
TRBV6-4,NA,11,TRBJ1-3,NA,TGTGCCAGCAGTTACGGATACACCATATATTTT,CASSYGYTIYF
TRBV6-1,NA,16,TRBJ2-7,NA,TGTGCCAGCAGTGATCCCACAATCCTGACAGGCTACGAGCAGTACTTC,CASSDPTILTGYEQYF
TRBV5-1,NA,14,TRBJ1-4,NA,TGCGCCAGCAGCTTGGGGGCGGCTAATGAAAAACTGTTTTTT,CASSLGAANEKLFF
TRBV18,NA,15,TRBJ2-1,TRBD2,TGTGCCAGCTCACCAGGGGAGGGAACCTACAATGAGCAGTTCTTC,CASSPGEGTYNEQFF
TRBV19,NA,15,TRBJ1-1,TRBD1,TGTGCCAGTAGTATAGTACAGGGGGAAGGGACTGAAGCTTTCTTT,CASSIVQGEGTEAFF
TRBV9,NA,15,TRBJ1-5,NA,TGTGCCAGCAGCGTAGGGGGGGCGAGCAATCAGCCCCAGCATTTT,CASSVGGASNQPQHF
TRBV7-6,NA,15,TRBJ2-7,TRBD2,TGTGCCAGCAGCTTATTCGGGGGGGCGTTGGACGAGCAGTACTTC,CASSLFGGALDEQYF
TRBV28,once,18,TRBJ2-1,TRBD2,TGTGCCAGCAGTAACGATTATCCTACTAGCGGGGTGGGGAATGAGCAGTTCTTC,CASSNDYPTSGVGNEQFF
TRBV5-4,NA,13,TRBJ2-5,NA,TGTGCCAGCAGCTTCCAAGACCAAGAGACCCAGTACTTC,CASSFQDQETQYF
TRBV20-1,NA,18,TRBJ2-1,TRBD2,TGCAGTGCTAGTACCGGGACTAGCGGGAGTACGTCCTACAATGAGCAGTTCTTC,CSASTGTSGSTSYNEQFF
TRBV4-3,few,13,TRBJ1-1,NA,TGCGCCAGCAGCCCCGGGGGAAACACTGAAGCTTTCTTT,CASSPGGNTEAFF
TRBV14,NA,14,TRBJ2-3,NA,TGTGCCAGCAGCCAAGTTGCCTACACAGATACGCAGTATTTT,CASSQVAYTDTQYF
TRBV19,NA,11,TRBJ2-5,NA,TGTGCCAGTGCTAACTTAGAGACCCAGTACTTC,CASANLETQYF
TRBV7-3,NA,14,TRBJ1-1,NA,TGTGCCAGCAGCCCTGACCCCATTGACACTGAAGCTTTCTTT,CASSPDPIDTEAFF
TRBV11-3,NA,15,TRBJ2-1,TRBD2,TGTGCCAGCAGCCGCCTAGCGGGAGGGCCAGGGGAGCAGTTCTTC,CASSRLAGGPGEQFF
TRBV3-1/TRBV3-2,few,12,TRBJ1-2,NA,TGTGCCAGCAGCCAACGGGAGAATGGCTACACCTTC,CASSQRENGYTF